The T cell receptor beta chain described here comes from a study of tumor-infiltrating lymphocytes in primary liver carcinoma. Turning to the study itself: The patients, men and women alike, were aged 30 to 69 years.

Making TCR beta cDNA involved 400 to 600 ng total RNA and a constant-region primer. For TCR beta, libraries were produced by three nested multiplex PCR rounds using slightly modified ARM-PCR. MiXCR was run by TCRdb on the multiplex PCR reads, yielding one entry per CDR3 protein. The sample includes nearly 45,000 distinct CDR3 sequences, approximately 73% seen only once; the top ten take approximately 20%. This clonotype was seen a single time. Mismatch with germline at one junction end may stem from a read error. Each 20-30 mg portion of unsorted bulk tissue served as the source for co-extraction of RNA and DNA. The source of this sequence is a middle-aged man with primary liver carcinoma and hepatitis B virus infection. The sample consisted of liver tumor tissue from sampling region 2. The subset: tumor region T2, inferior pole.

The CDR3 is CVSSPGGCEQYF. CDR3 bases: TGTGTCAGCAGTCCTGGGGGCTGCGAGCAGTACTTC. The chain links TRBV11-2 to TRBJ2-7; TRBD1 might be the D (6 bases). From germline, CDR1 is SGHAT and CDR2 FQNNGV. The CDR3 is 12 amino acids.